This T cell receptor (beta chain) was documented in a study of TIL therapy for anti-PD-1-resistant metastatic lung cancer. Time point in this sample: pre-treatment sample, taken before nivolumab and TIL therapy. Most excised metastases sampled were pleural nodules or supraclavicular lymph nodes. Adults with stage 4 NSCLC were enrolled in a phase I trial. Comments on this clone: A junction boundary mismatches the germline segment, possibly from a read error.

Germline CDR1 MNHEY, CDR2 SVGAGI. The CDR3 length is 14 residues. Sequencing used immunoSEQ v3. Here immunoSEQ multiplex PCR was the method, and the copy in TCRdb shows in-frame clones only, minus some. The sample yields 45,000 to 60,000 clones, less than 75% seen once. The specimen comprised tumor tissue, sampled at baseline. The V and J genes are TRBV6-5 and TRBJ2-7; TRBD1 matches 10 bases. The sequence derives from a person between 30 and 79 years old with non-small cell lung cancer. The CDR3 nucleotides are TGTGCCATCAGTGACGACAGGGGGCCATACGAGCAGTACTTC. Protein sequence: CAISDDRGPYEQYF.